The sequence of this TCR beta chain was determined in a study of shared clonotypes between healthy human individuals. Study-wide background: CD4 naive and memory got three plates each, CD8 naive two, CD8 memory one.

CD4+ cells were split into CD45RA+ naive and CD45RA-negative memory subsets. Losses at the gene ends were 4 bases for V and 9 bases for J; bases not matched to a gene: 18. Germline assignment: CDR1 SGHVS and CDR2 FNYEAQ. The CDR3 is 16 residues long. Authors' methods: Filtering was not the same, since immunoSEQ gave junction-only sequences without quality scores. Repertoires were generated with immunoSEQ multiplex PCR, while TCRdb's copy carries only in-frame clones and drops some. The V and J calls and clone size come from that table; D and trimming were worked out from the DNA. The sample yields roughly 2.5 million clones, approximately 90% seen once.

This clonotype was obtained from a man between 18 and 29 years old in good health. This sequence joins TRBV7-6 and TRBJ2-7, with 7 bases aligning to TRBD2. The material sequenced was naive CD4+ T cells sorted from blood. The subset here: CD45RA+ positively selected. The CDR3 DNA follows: TGTGCCAGCAGCTGGGGGGGACTTACAACGAGCATGGGGCAGTACTTC. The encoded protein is CASSWGGLTTSMGQYF.